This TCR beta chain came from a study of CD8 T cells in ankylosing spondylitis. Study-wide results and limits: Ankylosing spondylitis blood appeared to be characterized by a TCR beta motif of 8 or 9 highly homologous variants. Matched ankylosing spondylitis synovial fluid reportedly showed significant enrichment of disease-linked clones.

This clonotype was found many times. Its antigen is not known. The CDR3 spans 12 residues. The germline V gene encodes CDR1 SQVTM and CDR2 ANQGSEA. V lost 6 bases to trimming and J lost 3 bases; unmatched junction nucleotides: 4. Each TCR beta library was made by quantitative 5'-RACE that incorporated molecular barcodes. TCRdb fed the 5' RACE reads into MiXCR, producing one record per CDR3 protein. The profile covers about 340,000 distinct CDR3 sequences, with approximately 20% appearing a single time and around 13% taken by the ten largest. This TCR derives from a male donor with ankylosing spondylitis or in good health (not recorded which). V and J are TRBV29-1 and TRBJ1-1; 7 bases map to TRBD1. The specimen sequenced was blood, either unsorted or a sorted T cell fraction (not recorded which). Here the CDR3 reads CSVRQGDTEAFF. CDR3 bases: TGCAGCGTCAGACAGGGCGACACTGAAGCTTTCTTT.